The rows below give T cell receptor beta chains drawn from one sample of a study of control samples from healthy donors and cancer patients. Clones were sequenced by immunoSEQ multiplex PCR, and TCRdb holds only the in-frame ones, with some missing. The sample has 50,000 or so clones; about 96% are singletons. Sequencing was done on a sample of blood. These receptor sequences come from a woman aged 18 to 35 in good health. The CDR3 runs from the conserved cysteine through the conserved F or W. A D gene is named only where the DNA matches it firmly. Clone size is stated in some rows and not others, as once, few, many or a class when expanded.

j_gene	v_gene	d_gene	abundance	CDR3aa	CDR3nt
TRBJ1-3	TRBV4-2	NA	NA	CASSQDQSSSGNTIYF	TGTGCCAGCAGCCAAGATCAGAGTAGCTCTGGAAACACCATATATTTT
TRBJ1-3	TRBV18	NA	once	CASSPNGNTIYF	TGTGCCAGCTCACCAAATGGAAACACCATATATTTT
TRBJ2-3	TRBV27	TRBD2	NA	CASSPGLVADTQYF	TGTGCCAGCAGCCCGGGACTAGTGGCAGATACGCAGTATTTT
TRBJ2-3	TRBV4-2	TRBD2	NA	CASSQEVSSGGRADTQYF	TGTGCCAGCAGCCAAGAGGTTTCGAGCGGGGGGAGGGCAGATACGCAGTATTTT
TRBJ1-3	TRBV6-5	NA	NA	CASSSGGGARGNTIYF	TGTGCCAGCAGTTCGGGGGGGGGAGCCCGTGGAAACACCATATATTTT
TRBJ1-6	TRBV11-2	NA	NA	CASSLSGSNSPLHF	TGTGCCAGCAGCCTCTCAGGGAGCAATTCACCCCTCCACTTT
TRBJ1-2	TRBV6-5	NA	NA	CASSTGFYGYTF	TGTGCCAGCAGTACAGGGTTCTATGGCTACACCTTC
TRBJ2-2	TRBV6-2/TRBV6-3	NA	NA	CASSYSNTGELFF	TGTGCCAGCAGTTACTCGAACACCGGGGAGCTGTTTTTT
TRBJ1-1	TRBV10-3	NA	NA	CAISEGAAKDAFF	TGTGCCATCAGTGAGGGGGCAGCTAAGGATGCTTTCTTT
TRBJ1-1	TRBV27	NA	once	CASSLRGITEAFF	TGTGCCAGCAGTTTAAGAGGGATCACTGAAGCTTTCTTT
TRBJ1-2	TRBV7-2	NA	NA	CASSLGTANYGYTF	TGTGCCAGCAGCTTAGGGACAGCTAACTATGGCTACACCTTC
TRBJ1-1	TRBV5-1	NA	NA	CASAVGALNTEAFF	TGCGCCAGCGCCGTGGGGGCCTTGAACACTGAAGCTTTCTTT
TRBJ1-1	TRBV29-1	NA	NA	CSVHMNTEAFF	TGCAGCGTCCACATGAACACTGAAGCTTTCTTT
TRBJ2-7	TRBV5-1	TRBD1	NA	CASSWTMTGGGYEQYF	TGCGCCAGCAGCTGGACTATGACAGGGGGTGGGTACGAGCAGTACTTC
TRBJ2-1	TRBV12-3/TRBV12-4	NA	NA	CASSPSAYNEQFF	TGTGCCAGCAGCCCTAGCGCTTACAATGAGCAGTTCTTC
TRBJ1-1	TRBV30	NA	NA	CAWSEGSTEAFF	TGTGCCTGGAGTGAAGGTAGCACTGAAGCTTTCTTT
TRBJ1-5	TRBV28	TRBD1	NA	CASRPTTGGNQPQHF	TGTGCCAGCAGGCCAACCACAGGGGGCAATCAGCCCCAGCATTTT
TRBJ1-1	TRBV7-8	TRBD1	once	CASSAPLGDRGPVAFF	TGTGCCAGCAGCGCTCCTTTAGGGGACAGGGGGCCAGTAGCTTTCTTT
TRBJ1-2	TRBV19	NA	NA	CASSIVGTNYGYTF	TGTGCCAGTAGTATTGTCGGGACTAACTATGGCTACACCTTC
TRBJ1-2	TRBV6-5	TRBD1	NA	CASSSTPGGGYGYTF	TGTGCCAGCAGTTCGACCCCAGGGGGCGGCTATGGCTACACCTTC
TRBJ2-6	TRBV7-3	NA	NA	CASSGSSGANVLTF	TGTGCCAGCAGTGGGAGCTCTGGGGCCAACGTCCTGACTTTC
TRBJ1-1	TRBV10-2	NA	NA	CASSLRGREAFF	TGCGCCAGCAGTCTACGGGGGAGAGAAGCTTTCTTT
TRBJ1-1	TRBV6-2/TRBV6-3	TRBD1	NA	CASSYWDSIEAFF	TGTGCCAGCAGTTACTGGGACAGCATTGAAGCTTTCTTT
TRBJ1-2	TRBV2	NA	NA	CASSEDRTRTF	TGTGCCAGCAGTGAAGACAGGACACGGACCTTC
TRBJ1-1	TRBV7-9	NA	once	CASSPRGGGNPTEAFF	TGTGCCAGCAGCCCACGAGGAGGGGGAAACCCCACTGAAGCTTTCTTT
TRBJ1-2	TRBV3-1/TRBV3-2	TRBD1	NA	CASSPTGTGYGYTF	TGTGCCAGCAGCCCGACCGGGACAGGCTATGGCTACACCTTC
TRBJ1-1	TRBV19	TRBD1	NA	CASTDGTGSYTEAFF	TGTGCCAGTACCGATGGGACAGGGAGTTACACTGAAGCTTTCTTT
TRBJ1-5	TRBV3-1/TRBV3-2	NA	NA	CASSPGGAGNQPQHF	TGTGCCAGCAGCCCGGGGGGGGCCGGTAATCAGCCCCAGCATTTT
TRBJ2-7	TRBV7-9	TRBD1	NA	CASSSGQDYEQYF	TGTGCCAGCAGCTCGGGACAGGACTACGAGCAGTACTTC
TRBJ2-5	TRBV4-3	NA	NA	CASSQNINLALFIETQYF	TGCGCCAGCAGCCAAAATATCAATCTAGCCCTGTTTATAGAGACCCAGTACTTC
TRBJ1-1	TRBV10-2	NA	NA	CASRGGTGAFF	TGCGCCAGTCGAGGCGGGACTGGGGCTTTCTTT
TRBJ1-2	TRBV28	NA	NA	CASSSGLARGYTF	TGTGCCAGCAGTTCCGGACTGGCCCGTGGCTACACCTTC
TRBJ1-6	TRBV7-8	NA	NA	CASSSQVSYNSPLHF	TGTGCCAGCAGCTCACAGGTTTCCTATAATTCACCCCTCCACTTT
TRBJ2-5	TRBV7-2	NA	NA	CASSLEGVETQYF	TGTGCCAGCAGCTTAGAAGGGGTGGAGACCCAGTACTTC
TRBJ1-1	TRBV7-2	NA	NA	CASSLRVTEAFF	TGTGCCAGCAGCTTAAGAGTCACTGAAGCTTTCTTT
TRBJ1-2	TRBV5-1	NA	once	CASSLLRGVGYTF	TGCGCCAGCAGCTTACTTCGGGGGGTTGGCTACACCTTC
TRBJ1-6	TRBV7-2	NA	NA	CASSLVPRGASSYNSPLHF	TGTGCCAGCAGCTTAGTTCCCAGGGGCGCAAGCTCCTATAATTCACCCCTCCACTTT